This is a list of T cell receptor beta chains from one sample in a study of cytomegalovirus exposure and HLA in healthy donors. The method was immunoSEQ multiplex PCR; TCRdb's version includes in-frame clones alone and lacks a portion of them. The table lists under 130,000 clones, 79% of them singletons, with about 3.4% in the top ten. Sequencing was carried out using PBMCs. These receptors were collected from a woman aged 40 to 50 in good health and CMV-seronegative. Both conserved end residues are part of each CDR3. D genes are given only for firm matches. The size entry is marked missing in some rows and otherwise reads once, few, many or a size class.

TRBD1 | few | TRBJ1-3 | TRBV27 | CASSLRQGKSDTIYF | TGTGCCAGCAGTTTACGACAGGGTAAATCCGACACCATATATTTT
- | - | TRBJ2-2 | TRBV30 | CAWSWDNTGELFF | TGTGCTTGGAGTTGGGACAATACCGGGGAGCTGTTTTTT
TRBD1 | - | TRBJ1-2 | TRBV7-2 | CASSLRGGPGYGYTF | TGTGCCAGCAGCTTACGAGGGGGCCCGGGCTATGGCTACACCTTC
- | once | TRBJ2-2 | TRBV7-9 | CASRIDSYTGELFF | TGTGCCAGCAGGATAGACAGTTACACCGGGGAGCTGTTTTTT
- | - | TRBJ2-3 | TRBV2 | CASSGTTAGDTQYF | TGTGCCAGCAGTGGGACCACGGCGGGAGATACGCAGTATTTT
TRBD2 | once | TRBJ2-1 | TRBV2 | CASSERRGGSSYNEQFF | TGTGCCAGCAGTGAACGGAGGGGCGGGAGCTCCTACAATGAGCAGTTCTTC
TRBD1 | - | TRBJ2-7 | TRBV30 | CAWSYGGQGSYEQYF | TGTGCCTGGAGCTATGGGGGACAGGGTTCGTACGAGCAGTACTTC
TRBD2 | - | TRBJ2-3 | TRBV28 | CASSTRTSGGNTDTQYF | TGTGCCAGCAGTACTAGGACTAGCGGGGGGAACACAGATACGCAGTATTTT
- | few | TRBJ1-2 | TRBV29-1 | CSVGTGNTF | -
- | - | TRBJ1-3 | TRBV9 | CASSVQAGTRDSGNTIYF | TGTGCCAGCAGCGTTCAAGCCGGGACACGGGACTCTGGAAACACCATATATTTT
- | - | TRBJ2-1 | TRBV5-1 | CASSMGGRDEQFF | TGCGCCAGCAGCATGGGGGGCCGAGATGAGCAGTTCTTC
- | - | TRBJ2-7 | TRBV21-1 | CASSKVGQGYEQYF | TGTGCCAGCAGCAAAGTAGGGCAGGGCTACGAGCAGTACTTC
TRBD1 | - | TRBJ2-7 | TRBV11-2 | CASSPGTGTGSYEQYF | TGTGCCAGCAGCCCCGGGACAGGAACGGGCTCCTACGAGCAGTACTTC
- | - | TRBJ2-1 | TRBV2 | CASTLDRAGGGEQFF | TGTGCCAGCACGCTGGACAGGGCGGGGGGGGGTGAGCAGTTCTTC
- | - | TRBJ1-3 | TRBV5-1 | CASSRGGGGNTIYF | TGCGCCAGCAGCCGCGGAGGAGGAGGAAACACCATATATTTT
- | - | TRBJ2-1 | TRBV29-1 | CSAETVYNEQFF | TGCAGCGCTGAGACAGTCTACAATGAGCAGTTCTTC
TRBD1 | few | TRBJ1-1 | TRBV10-3 | CAIRGQGIMNTEAFF | TGTGCCATCAGGGGACAGGGGATAATGAACACTGAAGCTTTCTTT
- | - | TRBJ2-7 | TRBV19 | CASSSKGDGSYEQYF | TGTGCCAGTAGTTCGAAAGGGGATGGCTCCTACGAGCAGTACTTC
- | - | TRBJ2-7 | TRBV15 | CATSPATRWSSYEQYF | TGTGCCACCAGTCCTGCCACGAGGTGGTCCTCCTACGAGCAGTACTTC
- | - | TRBJ2-7 | TRBV30 | CAWSRSGAGYEQYF | TGTGCCTGGAGTCGGTCAGGGGCCGGGTACGAGCAGTACTTC
TRBD1 | few | TRBJ2-1 | TRBV7-2 | CASSTRTGGGGNEQFF | TGTGCCAGCAGCACGAGGACAGGGGGCGGCGGCAATGAGCAGTTCTTC
- | - | TRBJ1-5 | TRBV4-1 | CASSQEGMGGEPQHF | TGCGCCAGCAGCCAAGAGGGTATGGGAGGAGAGCCCCAGCATTTT